This TCR beta chain was found in a study of blood T cell repertoires in COVID-19. Overall study: Italy, Spain and the United States were the sources of the convalescent and acute COVID-19 samples. From T cells, B-cell-depleted T cells, or PBMCs came the material, which was cDNA or gDNA.

This CDR3 spans 15 amino acids. The V end was cut by 2 bases, the J end by 0 bases, with 8 bases between. The V gene's germline CDR1 is LGHDT and CDR2 YNNKEL (reference sequence). Measured with immunoSEQ multiplex PCR; TCRdb has only the in-frame clones, and not every one. The sample has some 16,000 clones; 85% to 90% are singletons. The sequence was obtained from a human donor with active COVID-19. The donor label of this sample is uncertain. Sequencing used peripheral blood. The rearrangement uses TRBV3-1 (or the pseudogene TRBV3-2) and TRBJ1-5; no clear D gene. CDR3 in DNA: TGTGCCAGCAGCCAACTGAGAGATAGCAATCAGCCCCAGCATTTT. This codes for CASSQLRDSNQPQHF.